This T cell receptor beta chain was identified in a study of blood T cell repertoires in COVID-19. Clones were sequenced by immunoSEQ multiplex PCR, and TCRdb holds only the in-frame ones, with some missing. The sample consists of more than 300,000 clones, approximately 92% of them appearing once. The CDR3 sequence is 16 residues long. From germline, CDR1 is KGHSH and CDR2 LQKENI. The germline V and J ends were trimmed by 3 bases and 7 bases, with 21 bases remaining between them. Enrolled through a virtual design, the participants were between roughly 18 and 100 years of age and came from about two dozen US areas.

Sequencing used PBMCs or T cells enriched from blood (not recorded which). The chain combines TRBV18 with TRBJ1-2; D possibly corresponds to TRBD1 (6 bases). This receptor was identified in a woman in her 30s who had recovered from COVID-19. CDR3 DNA sequence: TGTGCCAGCTCACCTCAGCAGGGGTCCTCCGCGGGTGGCTACACCTTC. Translated, it gives CASSPQQGSSAGGYTF. Full variable domain (rest looked up from reference TRBV18 and TRBJ1-2): NAGVMQNPRHLVRRRGQEARLRCSPMKGHSHVYWYRQLPEEGLKFMVYLQKENIIDESGMPKERFSAEFPKEGPSILRIQQVVRGDSAAYFCASSPQQGSSAGGYTFGSGTRLTVV.